This record looks at one T cell receptor beta chain sequence and its context. Antigen: not known. Trimming took 1 base from V and 3 from J, leaving 7 bases between them. The CDR3 has 13 amino acids. Germline V gene sequence: CDR1 SGHTS, CDR2 YDEGEE. The data were obtained in a study of PD-1 blockade in classical Hodgkin lymphoma. At the level of the study: Intravenous nivolumab at 3 mg/kg was given to patients every 2 weeks. Study-level results: Complete responders' diversity at baseline resembled that of newly diagnosed patients. Nothing has yet pinned down what causes the repertoire differences, possibly disease activity or prior therapy.

Patients all relapsed after autologous stem cell transplantation, and there was variation in brentuximab vedotin exposure. TCRdb's table, derived via immunoSEQ multiplex PCR, lists solely in-frame clones and lacks some. The table includes some 84,000 clones, roughly 89% detected once. This TCR came from a human donor with classical Hodgkin lymphoma. The sequencing here drew on peripheral blood mononuclear cells (PBMCs), taken at baseline. The V gene is TRBV5-8, the J gene TRBJ1-2, with D uncertain. The CDR3 loop is CASSLWVDYGYTF. CDR3 in DNA: TGTGCCAGCAGCTTGTGGGTTGACTATGGCTACACCTTC.